The next 13 T cell receptor beta chains were all read from a single sample in a study of blood T cells in healthy people across ages. Then a second PCR, running roughly 6 to 11 cycles, was carried out with a sample-barcoded 5' primer and a J-beta primer mix. Each CDR3 protein gets one entry after TCRdb re-called the 5' RACE reads with MiXCR. The table records about 1.5 million distinct CDR3 sequences, 40% to 50% of them present only once. Specimen: blood. These receptors all come from a woman aged 18-29 years in good health.

This clonotype was counted a single time. The V call is TRBV25-1, the J call TRBJ2-1; D is ambiguous. The CDR3 is 14 residues long. Germline CDR1 MGHDK, CDR2 SYGVNS. Trimming removed 4 bases from V and 2 bases from J, with 9 bases in between. The CDR3 is CASSASDPYNEQFF. The DNA for the CDR3 is TGTGCCAGCAGTGCCAGCGACCCCTACAATGAGCAGTTCTTC. The complete variable domain, with remaining parts taken from reference TRBV25-1 and TRBJ2-1, reads EADIYQTPRYLVIGTGKKITLECSQTMGHDKMYWYQQDPGMELHLIHYSYGVNSTEKGDLSSESTVSRIRTEHFPLTLESARPSHTSQYLCASSASDPYNEQFFGPGTRLTVL.

V and J are TRBV5-6 and TRBJ2-3; D unclear. The ends were cut back, 3 bases at V and 0 bases at J, with 8 bases in the middle. Germline V CDR1 and CDR2: SGHDT, YYEEEE. The CDR3 runs to 14 residues. The CDR3 is CASSSLSSTDTQYF. CDR3 bases: TGTGCCAGCAGCTCTCTATCTAGCACAGATACGCAGTATTTT.

V and J are TRBV21-1 and TRBJ1-5. TRBV21-1 is recorded as a pseudogene. The CDR3 totals 17 residues. The CDR3 reads CASSLSPQGGSNQPQHF. In nucleotides, the CDR3 is TGTGCCAGCAGCCTTTCCCCCCAGGGAGGAAGCAATCAGCCCCAGCATTTT.

This chain joins TRBV20-1 and TRBJ2-3, with a tentative D call TRBD2 (6 bases). In germline, CDR1 is DFQATT, CDR2 SNEGSKA (reference sequence). The V and J ends lost 6 bases and 4 bases respectively, with 11 bases between them. The CDR3 sequence is 12 residues long. Written as DNA, the CDR3 is TGCAGTGCCGACTGGGGGGCAGATACGCAGTATTTT. This translates into CSADWGADTQYF.

The table lists this clonotype with a count of one. The chain carries TRBV6-5 and TRBJ1-1; TRBD1 might be the D (5 bases). Germline CDR1 reads MNHEY; CDR2 reads SVGAGI. V lost 4 bases to trimming and J lost 4 bases, with 13 bases between them. The CDR3 has 14 amino acids. The CDR3 DNA sequence: TGTGCCAGCAGTTCCCTCGGGGGAACCACTGAAGCTTTCTTT. Its protein product is CASSSLGGTTEAFF.

The chain carries TRBV7-3 and TRBJ2-1; maybe TRBD2 (6 bases). Trimming took off 2 bases at V and 9 bases at J, with 11 bases between the two ends. This CDR3 has 13 amino acids. In germline, CDR1 is SGHTA, CDR2 FQGTGA. The CDR3 DNA reads TGTGCCAGCAGCTTAGAAGTAGCGGTTGAGCAGTTCTTC. It codes for CASSLEVAVEQFF.

This clonotype was seen only a few times. Sequence at one end of the junction differs from germline and may be a read error. V and J are TRBV7-7 and TRBJ2-7, with a weak D call TRBD2 (5 bases). The J call is uncertain, as TRBJ2-5 better fits the DNA end. This CDR3 has 14 residues. Germline values: CDR1 SSHAT, CDR2 FNYEAQ (reference sequence). The CDR3 protein is CASSAAGARETQYF. CDR3 in DNA: TGTGCTAGCAGCGCCGCGGGTGCCCGGGAGACCCAGTACTTC.

The V and J genes are TRBV2 and TRBJ1-2, with TRBD1 as a possible D gene (5 bases). The CDR3 totals 16 residues. Germline CDR1 and CDR2: SNHLY and FYNNEI. V lost 3 bases and J lost 4, with 18 bases in between. CDR3 in DNA: TGTGCCAGCAGTGACGGGACCCCAGATCTCTTCTATGGCTACACCTTC. Its translation: CASSDGTPDLFYGYTF.

V gene TRBV28 combines with J gene TRBJ1-5, with D tentatively TRBD1 (5 bases). Trimming took off 6 bases at V and 0 bases at J, with 24 bases between the two ends. The CDR3 totals 19 residues. Germline CDR1 is MDHEN and CDR2 is SYDVKM. CDR3 nucleotides: TGTGCCAGCAGCCGTATATTGCCCGCTCGGGGGAGTAGCAATCAGCCCCAGCATTTT. It encodes CASSRILPARGSSNQPQHF.

As concerns this clonotype: Compared with germline, one end of the junction differs, possibly owing to a read error. The rearrangement links TRBV12-3 or TRBV12-4 to TRBJ2-1; TRBD2 matches at 11 bases. This CDR3 spans 15 amino acids. The CDR3 sequence is CASSLAGGRSNEQFF. CDR3 bases: TGTGCCAGCAGTCTAGCGGGGGGTCGTTCCAATGAGCAGTTCTTC.

V gene TRBV18 combines with J gene TRBJ2-4; possibly TRBD1 or TRBD2 for D (5 bases each). The J call may be incorrect, as the DNA end agrees better with TRBJ2-7. CDR1 is KGHSH, CDR2 LQKENI, per germline. The CDR3 extends over 18 amino acids. CDR3 sequence reads: CASSPRGSSAVSSYEQYF. The CDR3 DNA follows: TGTGCCAGCTCACCACGGGGCTCTTCAGCGGTTAGCTCCTACGAGCAGTACTTC.

A note on this clonotype: One end of the junction fails to match germline, which may point to a read error. J is TRBJ2-7 and V is TRBV28, with D maybe TRBD2 (6 bases). The germline CDR1 and CDR2 sequences are MDHEN and SYDVKM. The CDR3 length is 14 residues. For the CDR3, the DNA is TGTGCCAGCAGGACCGGGACTGCCTCCGACGAGCAGTACTTC. It translates to CASRTGTASDEQYF.

This clonotype was seen only a few times. Since a much larger clone is just one base distant, this may be a read error. The chain employs TRBV15 and TRBJ2-6; D is possibly TRBD1 (6 bases). The CDR3 extends over 17 amino acids. Germline CDR1 and CDR2: LNHNV and YYDKDF (reference sequence). DNA for the CDR3: TGTACCACCAGCAGCGAGGACAGTGCCTCTGGGGCCAACGTCCTGACTTTC. Protein sequence: CTTSSEDSASGANVLTF.